This T cell receptor beta chain was sequenced for a study of pediatric ulcerative colitis. Per germline, CDR1 LGHNA and CDR2 YSLEER. The J segment lost 2 bases and the V segment lost 0 bases, leaving 2 bases of the junction unmatched. CDR3 length: 15 amino acids. Points on this clone: The antigen is unknown.

Each sample received Survey-level depth of up to 500,000 reads. Profiling relied on immunoSEQ multiplex PCR, and the TCRdb table lists in-frame clones only, not all of them. Of about 4,300 clones in the sample, roughly nine tenths are singletons; the top ten hold 0.9% to 1.3%. Study observations and caveats: In rectum, acute severe colitis had expanded clones and less diversity. Two patients had blood samples with substantially reduced template counts. Repertoires came from total lymphocyte DNA, not specific subsets.

The source material was blood. The TCR originated in a boy between 10 and 17 years old who was a control in a study of pediatric ulcerative colitis. The chain uses TRBV4-3 and TRBJ2-5; 8 bases align to TRBD2. CDR3: CASSQEGTRQETQYF. CDR3 in DNA: TGCGCCAGCAGCCAAGAGGGGACTAGGCAAGAGACCCAGTACTTC.